This T cell receptor beta chain is from a study of shared clonotypes between healthy human individuals. On this clone: A read error may produce the germline difference seen at one junction end.

The CDR3 is made up of 12 amino acids. The germline CDR1 and CDR2 sequences are MNHNS and SASEGT. Here immunoSEQ multiplex PCR was the method, and the copy in TCRdb shows in-frame clones only, minus some. Of millions of clones in the sample, 95% were seen once. The TCR sequence derives from a man younger than 30 in good health. The chain is built from TRBV6-1 and TRBJ1-2; D is ambiguous. Material: naive CD4+ T cells sorted from blood. Stated subset: CD45RA+ positively selected. CDR3 residues: CASSPGLMSRIF. CDR3 DNA sequence: TGTGCCAGCAGTCCAGGATTGATGTCAAGAATCTTC.